This passage covers 20 T cell receptor beta chains from one sample sequenced in a study of vaccination and CD4 T cells after COVID-19. These TCRs are of unknown antigen specificity. The Oncomine TCR Beta short-read assay sequenced DNA from cultured CD4+ T cells. TCRdb independently ran MiXCR on the PCR reads; one entry per CDR3 protein. Seen here are around 20,000 distinct CDR3 sequences, about two fifths observed once, and the top ten hold 6.3%. As for treatment: approximately nine-day PBMC culture with coronavirus spike peptide pools or control peptides (ViraFEST assay). Sequencing used CD4+ T cells from blood, cultured in vitro, obtained before SARS-CoV-2 vaccination. These receptors were obtained from a human donor who had recovered from COVID-19.

This clonotype was counted only a few times. J is TRBJ1-2 and V is TRBV7-9, with D perhaps TRBD1 (5 bases). The CDR3 contains 12 residues. The ends were cut back, 5 bases at V and 8 bases at J, with 12 bases in the middle. Per the germline V gene, CDR1 is SEHNR and CDR2 is FQNEAQ (reference sequence). Written as DNA, the CDR3 is TGTGCCAGCAGCCCCCAGGGCGACGGCTACACCTTC. This sequence encodes CASSPQGDGYTF.

The chain combines TRBV20-1 with TRBJ1-5, with 9 bases lining up with TRBD1. The CDR3 has 15 amino acids. Germline CDR1 DFQATT, CDR2 SNEGSKA (reference sequence). The trim removed 5 bases at V and 2 bases at J, leaving 7 bases unmatched. DNA for the CDR3: TGCAGTGCTGCACGGACAGGGGTTGGCAATCAGCCCCAGCATTTT. Protein product: CSAARTGVGNQPQHF.

The V call is TRBV12-3 or TRBV12-4, the J call TRBJ1-5; D not resolved. CDR3 length: 12 residues. V lost 5 bases and J 7 bases, leaving 9 bases between the germline ends. The CDR3 here is CASSPQWQPQHF. CDR3 DNA sequence: TGTGCCAGCAGTCCGCAATGGCAGCCCCAGCATTTT.

In this sample, this clonotype turned up once. The V call is TRBV5-1, the J call TRBJ1-1, with D perhaps TRBD1 (6 bases). This CDR3 region has 15 residues. The V and J ends lost 0 bases and 4 bases respectively, with 13 bases between them. Germline loops: CDR1 SGHRS, CDR2 YFSETQ. The CDR3 bases are TGCGCCAGCAGCTTGGAAACAGGGCGTTCCACTGAAGCTTTCTTT. It codes for CASSLETGRSTEAFF. Using reference TRBV5-1 and TRBJ1-1 for the parts outside the CDR3, the full variable domain is KAGVTQTPRYLIKTRGQQVTLSCSPISGHRSVSWYQQTPGQGLQFLFEYFSETQRNKGNFPGRFSGRQFSNSRSEMNVSTLELGDSALYLCASSLETGRSTEAFFGQGTRLTVV.

J is TRBJ2-7 and V is TRBV5-5, with TRBD2 as a possible D gene (6 bases). V gave up 4 bases and J gave up 4 bases, with 18 bases separating them. Per the germline V gene, CDR1 is SGHKS and CDR2 is YYEKEE (reference sequence). The CDR3 sequence is 15 residues long. In DNA form, the CDR3 reads TGTGCCAGCAGCAAGGAGGGCTGGCAGGTGTACGAGCAGTACTTC. It translates to CASSKEGWQVYEQYF.

The chain carries TRBV5-1 and TRBJ2-6; 9 positions agree with TRBD2. CDR1 and CDR2 (germline): SGHRS, YFSETQ. CDR3 length equals 17 residues. Unmatched junction bases numbered 5, after V lost 4 bases and J lost 0 bases. The CDR3 DNA sequence: TGCGCCAGCAGCAGGGCGGGAGGGGGCTCTGGGGCCAACGTCCTGACTTTC. This codes for CASSRAGGGSGANVLTF.

J is TRBJ2-7 and V is TRBV7-9; a possible D gene is TRBD2 (5 bases). The germline V gene encodes CDR1 SEHNR and CDR2 FQNEAQ (reference sequence). V lost 5 bases to trimming and J lost 3 bases, with 20 bases between them. This CDR3 is built from 16 residues. This CDR3 reads CASSPLAGVEVYEQYF. The CDR3 DNA reads TGTGCCAGCAGCCCCTTAGCAGGCGTGGAGGTCTACGAGCAGTACTTC.

The genes are TRBV6-1 and TRBJ2-5; 8 nucleotides line up with TRBD2. J gave up 5 bases and V 2 bases, and 4 bases lay outside the gene matches. The CDR3 has 14 amino acids. Per the germline V gene, CDR1 is MNHNS and CDR2 is SASEGT. CDR3 amino acids: CASSELAGRETQYF. In DNA form, the CDR3 reads TGTGCCAGCAGTGAACTAGCGGGTAGGGAGACCCAGTACTTC.

In this sample, this clonotype turned up a few times. This chain uses TRBV19 with TRBJ1-2, with D tentatively TRBD1 (6 bases). V shed 3 bases and J shed 6 bases, with 20 bases lying between them. The CDR3 has 16 amino acids. Germline-derived CDR1 and CDR2 are LNHDA and SQIVND (reference sequence). CDR3 loop: CASSIEQGRNLDGYTF. CDR3 nucleotides: TGTGCCAGTAGTATTGAGCAGGGGAGGAACCTCGATGGCTACACCTTC.

This clonotype showed up just a few times. The genes are TRBV20-1 and TRBJ2-7; TRBD1 or TRBD2 may be the D gene (6 bases each). Trimming left V 6 bases short and J 3 bases short, with 21 bases between. The CDR3 has 15 amino acids. Germline-derived CDR1 and CDR2 are DFQATT and SNEGSKA (reference sequence). The CDR3 sequence is CSATNLEGGGYEQYF. Here the CDR3 DNA reads TGCAGTGCCACCAATCTAGAGGGGGGCGGCTACGAGCAGTACTTC.

This chain joins TRBV28 and TRBJ1-2; the D gene is possibly TRBD1 (6 bases). The CDR3 spans 13 residues. CDR1 is MDHEN and CDR2 is SYDVKM in the germline V gene. V lost 2 bases, J lost 7 bases, and 11 bases lay in between. The CDR3 sequence is CASSLNRVFGYTF. In nucleotides, the CDR3 is TGTGCCAGCAGTTTAAACAGGGTGTTTGGCTACACCTTC.

The J gene is TRBJ2-7, the V gene TRBV6-1, with 9 bases matching TRBD2. The CDR3 loop spans 16 amino acids. CDR1 is MNHNS and CDR2 is SASEGT in the germline V gene. The junction had 7 bases not matched to a gene; V was cut back by 4 bases and J by 0 bases. This CDR3 is CASSGRAGGFSYEQYF. DNA of the CDR3: TGTGCCAGCAGTGGACGAGCGGGGGGCTTCTCCTACGAGCAGTACTTC.

This chain joins TRBV11-2 and TRBJ2-7; TRBD1 or TRBD2 may be the D gene (5 bases each). The CDR3 has 11 amino acids. Per the germline V gene, CDR1 is SGHAT and CDR2 is FQNNGV. The V end lost 5 bases, the J end lost 6 bases, and 8 bases lay between the germline ends. CDR3 DNA sequence: TGTGCCAGCAGCGCAGGGACCGAGCAGTACTTC. It yields the protein CASSAGTEQYF.

The rearrangement links TRBV6-5 to TRBJ1-6; 9 bases are shared with TRBD1. Germline values: CDR1 MNHEY, CDR2 SVGAGI. The CDR3 is 17 residues long. The V gene end was trimmed by 4 bases and the J gene end by 0 bases; junction bases not matched to a gene: 4. Written as DNA, the CDR3 is TGTGCCAGCAGTTCCGGGACAGGGAGCTCCTATAATTCACCCCTCCACTTT. This gives the protein CASSSGTGSSYNSPLHF.

The chain has TRBV20-1 and TRBJ2-7; 7 bases map to TRBD1. The CDR3 consists of 13 residues. V lost 0 bases to trimming and J lost 2 bases; unmatched junction nucleotides: 1. CDR1 is DFQATT and CDR2 is SNEGSKA in the germline V gene (reference sequence). DNA of the CDR3: TGCAGTGCTAGAGATGACAGGGCCTACGAGCAGTACTTC. Translating gives CSARDDRAYEQYF.

The genes are TRBV15 and TRBJ2-3; possibly TRBD2 for D (6 bases). Per the germline V gene, CDR1 is LNHNV and CDR2 is YYDKDF (reference sequence). The CDR3 is 16 amino acids. The V and J ends lost 3 bases and 3 bases respectively, with 16 bases between them. CDR3 sequence: CATSRDGGEGTDTQYF. The DNA for the CDR3 is TGTGCCACCAGCAGGGACGGGGGTGAGGGGACAGATACGCAGTATTTT.

The chain combines TRBV2 with TRBJ1-1; 10 bases match TRBD1. The CDR3 is made up of 15 amino acids. Losses at the gene ends were 6 bases for V and 5 bases for J; bases not matched to a gene: 9. CDR1 is SNHLY, CDR2 FYNNEI, per germline. This CDR3 is CASSVFDRGRTEAFF. CDR3 DNA sequence: TGTGCCAGCAGCGTATTTGACAGGGGGCGGACTGAAGCTTTCTTT.

This chain connects TRBV7-9 to TRBJ1-1; 9 bases fit TRBD1. Germline CDR1 SEHNR, CDR2 FQNEAQ (reference sequence). This CDR3 spans 15 amino acids. After removal of 5 bases from V and 4 bases from J, the junction contained 8 bases not matched to a gene. The CDR3 DNA sequence: TGTGCCAGCAGCCTGCGGACAGGGGCGGGCACTGAAGCTTTCTTT. This codes for CASSLRTGAGTEAFF.

The chain has TRBV12-3 or TRBV12-4 and TRBJ1-1; no clear D gene. The CDR3 has 13 amino acids. V was pared by 6 bases and J by 4 bases, with 12 bases between. The CDR3 protein is CASRRSSPTEAFF. In DNA, the CDR3 is TGTGCCAGCAGGAGGTCATCCCCCACTGAAGCTTTCTTT.

The chain uses TRBV7-3 and TRBJ2-2; 10 bases map to TRBD2. Germline V gene lookup returns CDR1 SGHTA and CDR2 FQGTGA. Trimming at V came to 0 bases and at J to 0 bases, leaving 7 bases not matched to a gene. The CDR3 is 19 amino acids. CDR3 coding DNA: TGTGCCAGCAGCTTAACGCCCCTAGCGGGGGCCACGAACACCGGGGAGCTGTTTTTT. It is translated as CASSLTPLAGATNTGELFF.